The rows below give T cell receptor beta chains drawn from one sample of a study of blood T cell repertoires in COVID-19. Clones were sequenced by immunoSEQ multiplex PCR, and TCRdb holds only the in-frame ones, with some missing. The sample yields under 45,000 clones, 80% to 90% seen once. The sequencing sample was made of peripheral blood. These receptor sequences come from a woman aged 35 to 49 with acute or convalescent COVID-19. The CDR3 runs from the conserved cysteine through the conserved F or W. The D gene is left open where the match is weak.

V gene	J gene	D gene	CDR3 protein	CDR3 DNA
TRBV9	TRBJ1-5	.	CASSAGGRADQPQHF	TGTGCCAGCAGCGCTGGGGGGAGGGCTGATCAGCCCCAGCATTTT
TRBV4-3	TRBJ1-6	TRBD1	CASSQDSGQGNSPLHF	TGCGCCAGCAGCCAAGATTCGGGACAGGGCAATTCACCCCTCCACTTT
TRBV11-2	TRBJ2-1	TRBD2	CASSLVAGLALYNEQFF	TGTGCCAGCAGCTTAGTTGCGGGACTAGCGCTTTACAATGAGCAGTTCTTC
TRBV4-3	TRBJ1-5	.	CASSQVGGYNQPQHF	TGCGCCAGCAGCCAAGTAGGAGGGTACAATCAGCCCCAGCATTTT
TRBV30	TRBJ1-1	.	CAWSVFGVNTEAFF	TGTGCCTGGAGTGTTTTCGGTGTGAACACTGAAGCTTTCTTT
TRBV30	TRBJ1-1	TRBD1	CAWNRDRGNTEAFF	TGTGCCTGGAACCGCGACAGGGGGAACACTGAAGCTTTCTTT
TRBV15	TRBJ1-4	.	CATSREGTTGLEKLFF	TGTGCCACCAGCAGAGAGGGAACGACAGGCCTGGAAAAACTGTTTTTT
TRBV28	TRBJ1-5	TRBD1	CASRGTGGYQPQHF	TGTGCCAGCAGAGGGACAGGGGGTTATCAGCCCCAGCATTTT
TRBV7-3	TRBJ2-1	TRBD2	CASSSGLAGDVSSYNEQFF	TGTGCCAGCAGCTCCGGACTAGCGGGGGACGTTAGCTCCTACAATGAGCAGTTCTTC
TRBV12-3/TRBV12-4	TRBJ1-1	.	CASSYRSPEAFF	TGTGCCAGCAGTTACAGGAGCCCTGAAGCTTTCTTT
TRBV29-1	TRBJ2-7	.	CSARTRSSYEQYF	TGCAGCGCTAGGACACGGAGCTCCTACGAGCAGTACTTC
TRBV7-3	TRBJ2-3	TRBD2	CASSLGLAGGSTDTQYF	TGTGCCAGCAGCCTGGGACTAGCGGGGGGCAGCACAGATACGCAGTATTTT
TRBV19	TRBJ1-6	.	CASSSRSSYNSPLHF	TGTGCCAGTAGTAGCAGAAGCTCCTATAATTCACCCCTCCACTTT
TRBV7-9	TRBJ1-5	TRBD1	CASSITGGGQPQHF	TGTGCCAGCAGCATTACAGGGGGCGGACAGCCCCAGCATTTT
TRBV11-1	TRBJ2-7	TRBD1	CASSTDRGEQYF	TGTGCCAGCAGCACCGACAGGGGAGAGCAGTACTTC
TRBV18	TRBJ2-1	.	CASSPNSGEQFF	TGTGCCAGCTCACCGAATAGCGGTGAGCAGTTCTTC
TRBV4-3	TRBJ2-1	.	CASSQDRQSDEQFF	TGCGCCAGCAGCCAAGATCGACAGTCGGATGAGCAGTTCTTC